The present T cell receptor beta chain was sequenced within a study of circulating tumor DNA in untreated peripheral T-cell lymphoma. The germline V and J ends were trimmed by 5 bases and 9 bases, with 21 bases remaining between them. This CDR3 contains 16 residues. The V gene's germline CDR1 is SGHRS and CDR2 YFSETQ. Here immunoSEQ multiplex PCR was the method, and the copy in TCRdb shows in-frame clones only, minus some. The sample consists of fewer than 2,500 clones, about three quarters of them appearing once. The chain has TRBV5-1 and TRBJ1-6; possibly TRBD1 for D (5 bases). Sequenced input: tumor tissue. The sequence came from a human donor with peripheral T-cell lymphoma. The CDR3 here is CASSESDSRGGSPLHF. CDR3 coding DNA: TGCGCCAGCAGTGAGTCAGATTCAAGGGGTGGTTCACCCCTCCACTTT.